The 13 T cell receptor beta chains below come from one sample, sequenced in a study of CD8 T cells in Susac syndrome. RNA, at about 0.45 to 1 ug, was reverse transcribed with random hexamers. TCRdb redid the calling of the immunoSEQ multiplex PCR reads with MiXCR, one entry per CDR3 protein. The table has about 160,000 distinct CDR3 sequences, about 91% seen once. Sequenced: CD4+ T cells from PBMCs. All receptors derive from a human donor in good health.

V is TRBV5-4 and J is TRBJ1-3; D may be TRBD1 (6 bases). CDR1 is SGHNT, CDR2 YYREEE, per germline (reference sequence). V was pared by 4 bases and J by 1 base, with 12 bases between. This CDR3 has 15 amino acids. This chain's CDR3 is CASSRSQGSGNTIYF. CDR3 nucleotide sequence: TGTGCCAGCAGCCGGAGTCAGGGGTCTGGAAACACCATATATTTT.

This sequence joins TRBV4-2 and TRBJ2-3, with D possibly being TRBD2 (5 bases). The CDR3 is 15 residues long. Between the trimmed V and J ends, which lost 4 bases and 4 bases, there was a span of 15 bases. CDR1 and CDR2 (germline): LGHNA, YNFKEQ. The CDR3 reads CASSRLEGRADTQYF. CDR3 DNA: TGTGCCAGCAGCCGGCTAGAGGGTAGGGCAGATACGCAGTATTTT.

The V call is TRBV12-3 or TRBV12-4, the J call TRBJ1-2, with TRBD1 matching 7 bases. The CDR3 extends over 13 amino acids. The J segment lost 2 bases and the V segment lost 7 bases, leaving 4 bases of the junction unmatched. CDR3 DNA sequence: TGTGCCAGCACCGGACAGGACAACTATGGCTACACCTTC. It codes for CASTGQDNYGYTF.

The chain combines TRBV20-1 with TRBJ1-2; D is perhaps TRBD1 (5 bases). This CDR3 spans 15 amino acids. Trimming removed 1 base at V and 7 bases at J, with 19 bases between. CDR1 is DFQATT, CDR2 SNEGSKA, per germline (reference sequence). CDR3: CSARGVEVTRGGYTF. In nucleotides, the CDR3 is TGCAGTGCTAGAGGGGTGGAGGTCACAAGGGGTGGCTACACCTTC.

CDR3 sequence: CASGHGGQETQYF. In nucleotides, the CDR3 is TGTGCCAGCGGACATGGGGGCCAAGAGACCCAGTACTTC. This chain links TRBV27 with TRBJ2-5; D possibly uses TRBD1 or TRBD2 (5 bases each). Trimming removed 8 bases from V and 1 base from J, with 11 bases in between. This CDR3 region has 13 residues. Germline values: CDR1 MNHEY, CDR2 SMNVEV (reference sequence).

The genes are TRBV4-1 and TRBJ1-1, with 11 bases aligning to TRBD1. The germline CDR1 and CDR2 sequences are MGHRA and YSYEKL. The CDR3 contains 15 residues. The J segment lost 6 bases and the V segment lost 8 bases, leaving 11 bases of the junction unmatched. The CDR3, as DNA: TGCGCCAGCTACCGGGACAGGGGGTCTCGGGCTGAAGCTTTCTTT. It translates to CASYRDRGSRAEAFF.

The chain uses TRBV5-1 and TRBJ2-1; TRBD1 agrees at 8 bases. CDR1 is SGHRS and CDR2 is YFSETQ in the germline V gene. Trimming cost V 3 bases and J 8 bases; bases outside gene matches: 13. CDR3 length: 16 amino acids. CDR3 sequence reads: CASSSGQGRRGDEQFF. CDR3 coding DNA: TGCGCCAGCAGCTCCGGACAGGGACGGAGGGGCGATGAGCAGTTCTTC.

The chain combines TRBV29-1 with TRBJ2-7, with 11 bases identical to TRBD2. Germline CDR1 and CDR2: SQVTM and ANQGSEA. V lost 5 bases, J lost 4 bases, and 7 bases stayed unmatched. CDR3 length equals 14 residues. The CDR3 coding sequence is TGCAGCGTTCGGCTCGGGACTAGCGGATACGAGCAGTACTTC. Translated, it gives CSVRLGTSGYEQYF.

The genes are TRBV7-8 and TRBJ2-4, with 7 bases lining up with TRBD2. The trim removed 4 bases at V and 7 bases at J, leaving 7 bases unmatched. CDR1 and CDR2 (germline): SGHVS, FQNEAQ. This CDR3 has 14 residues. CDR3 amino acids: CASSSPGEGNIQYF. The CDR3 DNA follows: TGTGCCAGCAGCTCCCCCGGGGAGGGGAACATTCAGTACTTC.

This sequence joins TRBV2 and TRBJ2-4; D may be TRBD1 (5 bases). Trimming shortened V by 4 bases and J by 0 bases, and 10 bases separated the two germline ends. This CDR3 contains 15 residues. The germline V gene has CDR1 SNHLY and CDR2 FYNNEI. The CDR3 spells CASSALGAAKNIQYF. The CDR3, as DNA: TGTGCCAGCAGTGCTCTTGGGGCAGCCAAAAACATTCAGTACTTC. Full variable domain (outside the CDR3, taken from reference TRBV2 and TRBJ2-4): EPEVTQTPSHQVTQMGQEVILRCVPISNHLYFYWYRQILGQKVEFLVSFYNNEISEKSEIFDDQFSVERPDGSNFTLKIRSTKLEDSAMYFCASSALGAAKNIQYFGAGTRLSVL.

The chain recombines TRBV9 with TRBJ2-2; 8 bases agree with TRBD2. V dropped 4 bases and J dropped 4; count of bases not matched to a gene: 9. The CDR3 runs 16 residues. The germline CDR1 and CDR2 sequences are SGDLS and YYNGEE. In DNA form, the CDR3 reads TGTGCCAGCAGCCCCTCCGGGGGGGCCAGCACCGGGGAGCTGTTTTTT. This codes for CASSPSGGASTGELFF.

The V call is TRBV5-1, the J call TRBJ2-7; 12 bases fit TRBD1. This CDR3 comprises 14 residues. J gave up 7 bases and V 3 bases, and 5 bases lay outside the gene matches. Germline CDR1 and CDR2: SGHRS and YFSETQ. Here the CDR3 reads CASSSRDRGLEQYF. CDR3 nucleotide sequence: TGCGCCAGCAGCTCCCGGGACAGGGGGCTGGAGCAGTACTTC.

This chain links TRBV7-2 with TRBJ2-2, with a tentative D call TRBD1 (6 bases). The V and J ends lost 6 bases and 6 bases respectively, with 11 bases between them. Germline-derived CDR1 and CDR2 are SGHTA and FQGNSA. The CDR3 loop spans 13 amino acids. The CDR3 protein is CASRSGVPGELFF. The DNA of the CDR3 is TGTGCCAGCAGATCAGGGGTACCCGGGGAGCTGTTTTTT.